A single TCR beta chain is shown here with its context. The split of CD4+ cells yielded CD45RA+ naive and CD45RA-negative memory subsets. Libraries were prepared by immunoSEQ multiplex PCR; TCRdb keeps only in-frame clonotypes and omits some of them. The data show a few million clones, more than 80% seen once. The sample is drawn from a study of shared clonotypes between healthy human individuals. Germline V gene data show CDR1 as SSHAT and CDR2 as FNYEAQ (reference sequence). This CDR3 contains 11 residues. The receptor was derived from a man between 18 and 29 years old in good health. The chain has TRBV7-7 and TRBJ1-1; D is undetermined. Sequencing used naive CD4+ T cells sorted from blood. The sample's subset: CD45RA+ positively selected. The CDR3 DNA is TGTGCTCCCGAGCGGAACACTGAAGCTTTCTTT. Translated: CAPERNTEAFF.